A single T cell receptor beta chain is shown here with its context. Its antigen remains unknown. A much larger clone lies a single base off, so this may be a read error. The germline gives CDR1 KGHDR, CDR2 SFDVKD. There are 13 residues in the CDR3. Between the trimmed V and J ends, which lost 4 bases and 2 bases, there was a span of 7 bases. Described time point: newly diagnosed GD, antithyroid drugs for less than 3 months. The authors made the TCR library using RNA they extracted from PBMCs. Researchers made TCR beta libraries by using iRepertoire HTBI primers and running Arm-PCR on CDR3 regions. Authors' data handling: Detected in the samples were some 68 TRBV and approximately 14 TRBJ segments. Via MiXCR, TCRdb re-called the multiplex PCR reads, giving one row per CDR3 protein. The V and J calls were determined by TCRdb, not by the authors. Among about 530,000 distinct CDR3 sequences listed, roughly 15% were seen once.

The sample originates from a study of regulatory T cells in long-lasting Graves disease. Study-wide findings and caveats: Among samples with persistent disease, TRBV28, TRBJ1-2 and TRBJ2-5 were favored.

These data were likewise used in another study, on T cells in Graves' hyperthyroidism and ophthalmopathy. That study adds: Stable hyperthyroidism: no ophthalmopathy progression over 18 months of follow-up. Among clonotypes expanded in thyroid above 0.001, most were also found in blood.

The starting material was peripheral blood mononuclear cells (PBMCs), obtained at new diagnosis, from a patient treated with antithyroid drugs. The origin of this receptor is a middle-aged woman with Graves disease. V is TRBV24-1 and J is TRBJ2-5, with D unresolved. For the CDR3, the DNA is TGTGCCACCAGTGACTGCTGGCAAGAGACCCAGTACTTC. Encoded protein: CATSDCWQETQYF.